What follows describes a single T cell receptor beta chain. Its antigen is still unknown. Trimming left V 5 bases short and J 1 base short, with 9 bases between. The CDR3 is 13 residues long. CDR1 and CDR2 (germline): LNHDA, SQIVND (reference sequence). This specimen belongs to a study of T cells in Graves' hyperthyroidism and ophthalmopathy. The study's findings and limits: The blood repertoire included most of the expanded thyroid clonotypes above 0.001.

Each patient was aged 18 to 65 and had newly diagnosed hyperthyroidism of under 2 months' duration. Uncontrolled infection, other autoimmune disease, pregnancy or lactation led to exclusion. Fresh 10 ml peripheral blood yielded PBMCs. TCR beta CDR3 regions were amplified from RNA. Using the HTBI primer set, a first-round RT-PCR was run on the TCR CDR3. TCRdb independently ran MiXCR on the multiplex PCR reads; one entry per CDR3 protein. The data hold about 690,000 distinct CDR3 sequences, with roughly 17% observed a single time. The J gene is TRBJ2-7, the V gene TRBV19; a possible D gene is TRBD2 (5 bases). The TCR comes from a man between 45 and 60 years old with Graves' hyperthyroidism. Material for sequencing was blood. CDR3 nucleotide sequence: TGTGCCAGTAGTGGACTGTTTTCCTACGAGCAGTACTTC. Its translation: CASSGLFSYEQYF.